A single sample is the source of the 14 T cell receptor beta chains below, sequenced in a study of shared clonotypes between healthy human individuals. The naive CD8 population came from CD45RO-negative cells selected for CCR7, without terminally differentiated effector memory CD45RA+ cells. Profiling relied on immunoSEQ multiplex PCR, and the TCRdb table lists in-frame clones only, not all of them. The data contain almost 700,000 clones, 92% of them singletons. The sample was naive CD8+ T cells sorted from blood. The source of these receptors is a man aged 30 to 45 in good health.

This clone was counted a few times. Relative to the germline gene, one junction end is altered; a read error may explain this. The J gene is TRBJ1-1, the V gene TRBV7-7; TRBD1 might be the D (6 bases). CDR1 SSHAT and CDR2 FNYEAQ come from the germline V gene (reference sequence). The CDR3 spans 14 residues. The CDR3: CASSPKDSSVEAFF. The CDR3 bases are TGTGCTAGCAGCCCGAAGGACAGTTCGGTTGAAGCTTTCTTT. Based on the CDR3 plus reference TRBV7-7 and TRBJ1-1, the full variable domain is GAGVSQSPRYKVTKRGQDVTLRCDPISSHATLYWYQQALGQGPEFLTYFNYEAQPDKSGLPSDRFSAERPEGSISTLTIQRTEQRDSAMYRCASSPKDSSVEAFFGQGTRLTVV.

This clone appeared once. V gene TRBV4-2 combines with J gene TRBJ1-1; D possibly corresponds to TRBD1 (5 bases). Germline CDR1 and CDR2: LGHNA and YNFKEQ. V was shortened by 4 bases and J by 8 bases, with 26 bases between the two germline ends. CDR3 length equals 17 residues. CDR3 nucleotide sequence: TGTGCCAGCAGCCCGACTTCATTGGGGGATCTAAACCAAGAAGCTTTCTTT. Residues: CASSPTSLGDLNQEAFF.

The chain has TRBV5-1 and TRBJ2-1; 7 positions agree with TRBD2. This CDR3 contains 14 residues. CDR1 and CDR2 (germline): SGHRS, YFSETQ. The J segment lost 4 bases and the V segment lost 8 bases, leaving 9 bases of the junction unmatched. The CDR3 region has the DNA TGCGCCAGTCGTCCAGCGGGGCCATACAATGAGCAGTTCTTC. Translation: CASRPAGPYNEQFF.

This sequence joins TRBV27 and TRBJ2-1; 8 positions match TRBD2. Germline trimming cut 6 bases from V and 4 bases from J; bases unmatched to any gene: 11. The CDR3 runs 16 residues. Germline V gives CDR1 MNHEY, CDR2 SMNVEV (reference sequence). The CDR3 protein is CASSPTPSGRYNEQFF. CDR3 bases: TGTGCCAGCAGCCCTACCCCCAGCGGGAGATACAATGAGCAGTTCTTC.

The chain links TRBV13 to TRBJ2-1; no clear D gene. This CDR3 comprises 13 residues. Per germline, CDR1 PRHDT and CDR2 FYEKMQ (reference sequence). The V end was cut by 6 bases, the J end by 7 bases, with 13 bases between. The CDR3 spells CASRGSAPNEQFF. The DNA for the CDR3 is TGTGCCAGCAGGGGGTCCGCCCCTAATGAGCAGTTCTTC.

The CDR3 region has the DNA TGTGCCACCTTGGGACCGTCGGATACGCAGTATTTT. Its translation: CATLGPSDTQYF. The V call is TRBV27, the J call TRBJ2-3, with D possibly being TRBD1 or TRBD2 (5 bases each). This CDR3 contains 12 residues. Trimming pared 10 bases from V and 6 bases from J, leaving 14 bases between. The germline V gene encodes CDR1 MNHEY and CDR2 SMNVEV (reference sequence).

Remarks on this clone: This sample includes further DNA sequences coding for the same CDR3. The chain joins TRBV27 to TRBJ2-7; perhaps D is TRBD1 or TRBD2 (5 bases each). The CDR3 runs 14 residues. V gave up 1 base and J gave up 0 bases, with 7 bases separating them. Germline CDR1 MNHEY, CDR2 SMNVEV (reference sequence). CDR3 sequence: CASSLLGDSYEQYF. In DNA form, the CDR3 reads TGTGCCAGCAGTTTATTGGGGGACTCCTACGAGCAGTACTTC.

The chain recombines TRBV29-1 with TRBJ2-7; D may match TRBD1 or TRBD2 (5 bases each). The germline V and J ends were trimmed by 0 bases and 2 bases, with 11 bases remaining between them. This CDR3 is built from 14 residues. Germline V lookup: CDR1 SQVTM, CDR2 ANQGSEA. Here the CDR3 DNA reads TGCAGCGTTGAAGATGGGACGGAGACCTACGAGCAGTACTTC. Protein: CSVEDGTETYEQYF.

The gene calls are TRBV20-1 and TRBJ2-5, with D unresolved. Looked up from germline, CDR1 is DFQATT and CDR2 is SNEGSKA (reference sequence). V dropped 8 bases and J dropped 3 bases, with 10 bases sitting between them. This CDR3 region has 11 residues. CDR3 in DNA: TGCAGTCCTATTTCCGAAGAGACCCAGTACTTC. Its protein product is CSPISEETQYF.

This rearrangement joins TRBV13 to TRBJ2-7, with D perhaps TRBD1 or TRBD2 (5 bases each). CDR3 length: 15 amino acids. Germline V gives CDR1 PRHDT, CDR2 FYEKMQ (reference sequence). V lost 0 bases and J lost 1, with 10 bases in between. The CDR3 region has the DNA TGTGCCAGCAGCTTAGGGGGGGAGAGTTCCTACGAGCAGTACTTC. Translation: CASSLGGESSYEQYF.

This chain links TRBV27 with TRBJ2-1; 8 bases are shared with TRBD2. The CDR3 runs 17 residues. The junction had 11 bases not matched to a gene; V was cut back by 4 bases and J by 3 bases. CDR1 and CDR2 (germline): MNHEY, SMNVEV (reference sequence). The CDR3 DNA reads TGTGCCAGCAGTTCCCCGCTGACGGGAGGGGACTACAATGAGCAGTTCTTC. Protein: CASSSPLTGGDYNEQFF.

V and J are TRBV27 and TRBJ2-1; D ambiguous. V was clipped by 2 bases and J by 8 bases, with 13 bases between them. The CDR3 covers 14 residues. CDR1 and CDR2 (germline): MNHEY, SMNVEV (reference sequence). The CDR3 sequence: CASSLRAYQDEQFF. CDR3 nucleotides: TGTGCCAGCAGTTTACGAGCATATCAAGATGAGCAGTTCTTC.

The genes are TRBV4-3 and TRBJ1-1, with TRBD1 matching over 8 bases. This CDR3 spans 17 amino acids. The trim removed 0 bases at V and 2 bases at J, leaving 8 bases unmatched. Germline V lookup: CDR1 LGHNA, CDR2 YSLEER. This CDR3 is CASSQDRARGPNTEAFF. The CDR3, as DNA: TGCGCCAGCAGCCAAGATAGGGCCAGGGGGCCTAACACTGAAGCTTTCTTT.

The V call is TRBV28, the J call TRBJ2-7; TRBD1 aligns across 11 bases. V trimming: 8 bases; J trimming: 3 bases; junction bases outside the gene matches: 12. Germline V CDR1 and CDR2: MDHEN, SYDVKM. The CDR3 consists of 16 residues. The DNA for the CDR3 is TGTGCCAGCGGGGGACAGGGGGGACTATGGGACTACGAGCAGTACTTC. Translation gives CASGGQGGLWDYEQYF.